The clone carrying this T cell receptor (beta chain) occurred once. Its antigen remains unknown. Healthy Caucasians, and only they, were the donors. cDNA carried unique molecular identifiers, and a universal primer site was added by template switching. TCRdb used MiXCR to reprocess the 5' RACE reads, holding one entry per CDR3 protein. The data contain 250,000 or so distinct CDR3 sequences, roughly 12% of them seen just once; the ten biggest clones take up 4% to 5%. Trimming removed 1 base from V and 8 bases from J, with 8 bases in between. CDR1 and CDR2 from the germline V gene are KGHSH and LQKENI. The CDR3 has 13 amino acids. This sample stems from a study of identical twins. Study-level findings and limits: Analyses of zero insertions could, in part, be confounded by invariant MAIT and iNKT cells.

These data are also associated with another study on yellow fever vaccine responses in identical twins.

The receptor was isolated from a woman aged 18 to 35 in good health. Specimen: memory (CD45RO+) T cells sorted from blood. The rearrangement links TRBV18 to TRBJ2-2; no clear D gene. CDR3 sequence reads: CASSPQRPGELFF. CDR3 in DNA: TGTGCCAGCTCACCACAACGTCCAGGGGAGCTGTTTTTT.